One and the same sample provided the 11 T cell receptor beta chains below, sequenced in a study of response to subunit inactivated influenza vaccine. TCRdb passed the RT-PCR reads through MiXCR, listing each CDR3 protein once. The table records about 500,000 distinct CDR3 sequences, 10% to 15% of them present only once. The material was PBMCs from blood, obtained 45 days after vaccination. The receptor set was obtained from a man aged 45-60 years who received an inactivated influenza vaccine.

The CDR3 loop reads CAISSVGDTEAFF. The CDR3 DNA follows: TGTGCCATCAGCTCCGTGGGGGACACTGAAGCTTTCTTT. The chain recombines TRBV10-3 with TRBJ1-1; perhaps TRBD1 as D (5 bases). Deletions cut 6 bases from V and 3 bases from J, with 11 bases between. The length of the CDR3 is 13 residues. CDR1 and CDR2 (germline): ENHRY, SYGVKD.

This clonotype was counted between two and nine times. The junction and the germline gene differ at one end; a read error may be behind it. The V call is TRBV9, the J call TRBJ2-3; D is unclear. CDR3 length equals 13 residues. Germline CDR1 reads SGDLS; CDR2 reads YYNGEE. Here the CDR3 reads CASSVSGTYTQYF. The CDR3 region has the DNA TGTGCCAGCAGCGTCTCAGGCACATATACGCAGTATTTT. The full variable domain, completed using reference TRBV9 and TRBJ2-3, is DSGVTQTPKHLITATGQRVTLRCSPRSGDLSVYWYQQSLDQGLQFLIQYYNGEERAKGNILERFSAQQFPDLHSELNLSSLELGDSALYFCASSVSGTYTQYFGPGTRLTVL.

This clonotype was counted a few times. The chain recombines TRBV20-1 with TRBJ2-7; 7 bases match TRBD2. V shed 6 bases, J shed 3 bases, and the junction held 14 bases outside the gene matches. The CDR3 runs 15 residues. Looked up from germline, CDR1 is DFQATT and CDR2 is SNEGSKA (reference sequence). The CDR3 nucleotides read TGCAGTGCCCAATCCATAAGCGGGACTAACTACGAGCAGTACTTC. This sequence encodes CSAQSISGTNYEQYF.

The rearrangement links TRBV27 to TRBJ2-1, with 9 positions matching TRBD1. The CDR3 consists of 17 residues. Trimming removed 5 bases from V and 6 bases from J; junction bases left unmatched: 14. Germline lookup yields CDR1 MNHEY and CDR2 SMNVEV (reference sequence). This chain's CDR3 is CASSPGQGLIGRNEQFF. CDR3 sequence (DNA): TGTGCCAGCAGTCCCGGACAGGGGCTTATCGGACGCAATGAGCAGTTCTTC.

V gene TRBV5-1 combines with J gene TRBJ1-1, with D perhaps TRBD1 (5 bases). Looked up from germline, CDR1 is SGHRS and CDR2 is YFSETQ. This CDR3 contains 15 residues. Trimming pared 3 bases from V and 0 bases from J, leaving 12 bases between. CDR3 sequence: CASSSQGMVNTEAFF. As DNA, the CDR3 is TGCGCCAGCAGCTCCCAGGGTATGGTGAACACTGAAGCTTTCTTT.

This clonotype was picked up many times. This rearrangement joins TRBV20-1 to TRBJ2-7, with 9 bases that match TRBD1. Germline trimming cut 5 bases from V and 5 bases from J; bases unmatched to any gene: 10. The germline gives CDR1 DFQATT, CDR2 SNEGSKA (reference sequence). The CDR3 loop spans 14 amino acids. In nucleotides, the CDR3 is TGCAGTGCTCCCCGGGACAGGGCTCTCGACGAGCAGTACTTC. This sequence encodes CSAPRDRALDEQYF.

This clonotype was detected only a few times. The chain joins TRBV7-8 to TRBJ1-2; D gene uncertain. The V end was cut by 5 bases, the J end by 0 bases, with 7 bases between. The CDR3 is 13 amino acids. CDR1 and CDR2 (germline): SGHVS, FQNEAQ. The CDR3 sequence is CASSVLTNYGYTF. As DNA, the CDR3 is TGTGCCAGCAGCGTACTGACTAACTATGGCTACACCTTC.

This clonotype showed up many times. The V call is TRBV10-3, the J call TRBJ2-7; no firm D call. Germline V CDR1 and CDR2: ENHRY, SYGVKD. This CDR3 is 14 amino acids long. Trimming pared 11 bases from V and 0 bases from J, leaving 17 bases between. The CDR3 DNA sequence: TGTGCCTTGCACCGGGCCAAACACTCCTACGAGCAGTACTTC. Its translation is CALHRAKHSYEQYF.

This sequence joins TRBV9 and TRBJ2-7, with TRBD2 as a possible D gene (6 bases). The germline V gene encodes CDR1 SGDLS and CDR2 YYNGEE. Trimming pared 5 bases from V and 2 bases from J, leaving 14 bases between. The CDR3 is 14 residues long. CDR3 sequence: CASSLSGVAYEQYF. The CDR3 bases are TGTGCCAGCAGTCTTTCGGGGGTTGCCTACGAGCAGTACTTC.

Comment on this clonotype: A much bigger clone sits one base away, suggesting this may be a read error. This chain uses TRBV29-1 with TRBJ2-4; D tentatively fits TRBD1 or TRBD2 (6 bases each). This CDR3 contains 15 residues. Trimming took 4 bases from V and 14 from J, leaving 27 bases between them. CDR1 SQVTM and CDR2 ANQGSEA come from the germline V gene. The CDR3 region is CSVVSLAGGRQLKYF. The DNA of the CDR3 is TGCAGCGTTGTATCTCTTGCTGGGGGGCGGCAGCTTAAGTACTTC.

The sample holds a few counts of this clonotype. The V gene is TRBV4-1, the J gene TRBJ2-7; TRBD1 matches 7 bases. J lost 3 bases, V lost 4 bases, and 24 bases had no gene match. Germline CDR1 reads MGHRA; CDR2 reads YSYEKL. The CDR3 contains 20 residues. The CDR3 DNA is TGCGCCAGCAGCCCGGGTCCGGGACAGAGGAGGAAACTATTAGACTACGAGCAGTACTTC. Its protein is CASSPGPGQRRKLLDYEQYF.